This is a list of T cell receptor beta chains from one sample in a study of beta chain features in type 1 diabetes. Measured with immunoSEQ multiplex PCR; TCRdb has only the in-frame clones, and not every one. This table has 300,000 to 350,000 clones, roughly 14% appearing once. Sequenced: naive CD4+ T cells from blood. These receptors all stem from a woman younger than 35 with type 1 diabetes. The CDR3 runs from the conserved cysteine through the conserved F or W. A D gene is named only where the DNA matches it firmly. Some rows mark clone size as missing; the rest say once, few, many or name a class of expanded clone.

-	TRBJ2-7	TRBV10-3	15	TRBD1	CAISTDGTGKHEQYF	TGTGCCATCAGTACCGACGGGACAGGGAAGCACGAGCAGTACTTC
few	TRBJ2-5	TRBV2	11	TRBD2	CASSLTSVMYF	TGTGCCAGCAGCCTTACTAGCGTGATGTACTTC
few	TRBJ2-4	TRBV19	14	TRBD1	CASSGDRGNDIQYF	TGTGCCAGTAGTGGGGACAGGGGAAACGACATTCAGTACTTC
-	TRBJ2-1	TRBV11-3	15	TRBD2	CASSSGLAEYNEQFF	TGTGCCAGCAGCAGCGGACTAGCGGAATACAATGAGCAGTTCTTC
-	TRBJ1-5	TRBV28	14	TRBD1	CASGRGGQDQPQHF	TGTGCCAGCGGGCGGGGGGGACAGGATCAGCCCCAGCATTTT
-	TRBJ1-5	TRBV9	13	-	CASSVGAGQPQHF	TGTGCCAGCAGCGTAGGGGCAGGTCAGCCCCAGCATTTT
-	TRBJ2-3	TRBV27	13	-	CASSITHRDTQYF	TGTGCCAGCAGTATCACTCACAGAGATACGCAGTATTTT
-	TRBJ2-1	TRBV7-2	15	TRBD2	CASGYPGTSDNEQFF	TGTGCCAGCGGGTACCCCGGGACTAGCGACAATGAGCAGTTCTTC
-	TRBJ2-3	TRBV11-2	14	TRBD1	CASSRDRGTDTQYF	TGTGCCAGCAGCCGGGACAGGGGCACAGATACGCAGTATTTT
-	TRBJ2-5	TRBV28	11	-	CASSTQETQYF	TGTGCCAGCAGTACACAGGAGACCCAGTACTTC
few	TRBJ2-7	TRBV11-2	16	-	CASSFAAGTRVYEQYF	TGTGCCAGCAGCTTCGCAGCGGGCACAAGAGTATACGAGCAGTACTTC
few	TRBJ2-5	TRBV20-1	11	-	CSARRQETQYF	TGCAGTGCTAGGCGCCAAGAGACCCAGTACTTC
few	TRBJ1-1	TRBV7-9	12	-	CASSQSPIEAFF	TGTGCCAGCAGCCAAAGCCCGATTGAAGCTTTCTTT
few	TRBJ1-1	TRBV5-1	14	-	CASSSVSVNTEAFF	TGCGCCAGCAGCTCCGTCTCGGTGAACACTGAAGCTTTCTTT
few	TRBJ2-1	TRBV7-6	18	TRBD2	CASSPNGLSGRVTDEQFF	TGTGCCAGCAGCCCCAACGGACTCAGCGGGAGGGTCACGGATGAGCAGTTCTTC
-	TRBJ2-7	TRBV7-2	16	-	CASSLTPLPVPYEQYF	TGTGCCAGCAGCTTAACCCCCCTTCCGGTTCCCTACGAGCAGTACTTC
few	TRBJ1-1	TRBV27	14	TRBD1	CASSLYGQGAEAFF	TGTGCCAGCAGTTTATATGGACAGGGGGCGGAAGCTTTCTTT
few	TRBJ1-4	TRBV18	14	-	CASSPQGTNEKLFF	TGTGCCAGCTCACCCCAGGGGACTAATGAAAAACTGTTTTTT